Described below is a single T cell receptor beta chain sequence and its context. TCRbeta library construction was performed incorporating unique molecular identifiers. In TCRdb, the PCR reads were re-called with MiXCR into one record per CDR3 protein. This repertoire shows about 340,000 distinct CDR3 sequences, about a tenth found once; its top ten account for about 2.3%. These data originate in a study of T-cell reconstitution after alpha-beta-depleted transplantation in children. The CDR3 spans 14 residues. Unmatched junction bases numbered 7, after V lost 8 bases and J lost 6 bases. This specimen was PBMCs from the stem cell graft donor, taken from the stem cell graft. The chain carries TRBV12-3 or TRBV12-4 and TRBJ2-7, with 13 bases matching TRBD2. The TCR sequence derives from a human donor who donated a stem cell graft to a child with acute lymphoblastic leukemia. The DNA for the CDR3 is TGTGCCAGCGCACACGGACTAGCGGGAGTCGAGCAGTACTTC. Translation: CASAHGLAGVEQYF.